This T cell receptor beta chain stems from a study of chemoradiotherapy in HPV16-positive cancers. Study information: Candidate HPV-specific clones and shared TCR motifs came from a couple of HPV16-positive patients. Findings of the study overall: Functional assays defining HPV-specific T cells used only a couple of HPV16-positive patients.

Method: immunoSEQ multiplex PCR; TCRdb's copy keeps in-frame clones and lacks some. The table lists 7,500 to 10,000 clones, around 76% of them singletons. A note on this clone: Its antigen is as yet unknown.

Germline CDR1 and CDR2: LNHDA and SQIVND (reference sequence). This CDR3 region has 16 residues. V lost 1 base to trimming and J lost 3 bases; unmatched junction nucleotides: 8. Repeated repertoire sampling spanned the course of chemoradiotherapy. This chain uses TRBV19 with TRBJ1-1; 7 bases fit TRBD1. This clonotype was obtained from a human donor with HPV-associated anogenital cancer. Sample collection was performed from a patient who underwent chemoradiotherapy. The CDR3 spells CASSIGTGAGDTEAFF. The DNA for the CDR3 is TGTGCCAGTAGTATAGGAACAGGGGCGGGTGACACTGAAGCTTTCTTT.